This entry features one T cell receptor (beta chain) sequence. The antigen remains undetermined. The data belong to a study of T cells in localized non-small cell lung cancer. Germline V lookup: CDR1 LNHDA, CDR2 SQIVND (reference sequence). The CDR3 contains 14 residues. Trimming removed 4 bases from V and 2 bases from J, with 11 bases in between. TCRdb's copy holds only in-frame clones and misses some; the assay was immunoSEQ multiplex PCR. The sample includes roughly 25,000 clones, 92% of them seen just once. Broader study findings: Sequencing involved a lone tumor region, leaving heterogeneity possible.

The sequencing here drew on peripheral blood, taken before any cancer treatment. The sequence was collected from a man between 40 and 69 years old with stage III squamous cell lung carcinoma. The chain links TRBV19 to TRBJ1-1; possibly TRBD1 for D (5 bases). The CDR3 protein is CASSRDGRNTEAFF. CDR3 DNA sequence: TGTGCCAGTAGTAGGGACGGAAGAAACACTGAAGCTTTCTTT.